This T cell receptor beta chain was sequenced in a study of control samples from healthy donors and cancer patients. This clone was counted between two and nine times. Some clones are missing from TCRdb's copy, which holds only in-frame ones; the method was immunoSEQ multiplex PCR. The table has 130,000 or so clones, around nine tenths seen once; the top ten hold about 2.5%. The CDR3 totals 14 residues. Input material: blood. The chain links TRBV21-1 to TRBJ1-2; the table's D gene call, TRBD1, was not cross checked with the DNA. TRBV21-1 is a pseudogene segment. The source of this sequence is a man aged 35-49 years in good health. The CDR3 sequence is CASPRTVLNYGYTF. In DNA form, the CDR3 reads TGTGCCAGCCCTAGGACAGTCTTGAACTATGGCTACACCTTC.